The sequence of this TCR beta chain was determined in a study of human T cells and chemical hapten exposure. In the study overall: Enrolled patients were predominantly female and had alopecia areata, totalis or universalis.

Each CDR3 protein gets one entry after TCRdb re-called the RACE reads with MiXCR. The sample gives fewer than 500,000 distinct CDR3 sequences, roughly 4.8% of which show up once; roughly 2.4% is in the top ten. The trim removed 6 bases at V and 0 bases at J, leaving 10 bases unmatched. CDR1 and CDR2 (germline): SQVTM, ANQGSEA. This CDR3 region has 16 residues. Documented time point: patch test 1, 2 weeks after DPC sensitization. Described treatment: therapeutic diphenylcyclopropenone sensitization with weekly scalp DPC. Phlebotomy was performed prior to application of every patch test. The source is a woman aged 50 to 60 with alopecia areata. Some clones in this sample may be carry-over from other donors' samples. The sequencing used whole blood, collected in connection with sensitization to the hapten diphenylcyclopropenone (DPC). The chain recombines TRBV29-1 with TRBJ1-2, with 10 positions matching TRBD1. CDR3 bases: TGCAGCGTCAGCGTGGCCGGGACAGGGGCTAACTATGGCTACACCTTC. As protein: CSVSVAGTGANYGYTF.